The text below deals with one TCR beta chain. This clonotype was seen repeatedly, ten times or more. Its cognate antigen has yet to be identified. No base quality values were provided; no much bigger clone lies one nucleotide off. This entry comes from a study of T cells after yellow fever vaccination (dated by TCRdb to the late 2010s). Looking at the study overall: The SMART-Seq v4 Ultra Low Input RNA kit was used to prepare libraries from fractions with low cell numbers. Bulk TCR alpha and beta repertoires were sequenced longitudinally to track T-cell clones before and after primary and booster YFV17D yellow fever vaccination. Blood samples were taken at several timepoints before and after primary and secondary immunization, and bulk PBMC replicates and cell subsets were isolated. Two healthy male donors, one aged 18 to 30 and one aged 30 to 40 years, were included in the cohort.

Read against the paper, the sample's treatment or condition label means: live attenuated yellow fever vaccine strain. At every blood-draw timepoint, two biological replicates of bulk PBMCs were collected. PBMCs were isolated from peripheral blood using a standard Ficoll-Paque protocol. RNA was extracted with TriZol from bulk PBMCs, CD4 and CD8 fractions, and dextramer-positive and dextramer-negative fractions. TCR cDNA was synthesized by 5'RACE template switching, which introduced a universal primer site and unique molecular identifiers. Priming for cDNA synthesis came from both the TCR alpha and TCR beta constant segments. Library amplification involved two PCR steps, and the second step added sample barcodes and sequencing adapters. Sequencing of libraries was performed on Illumina HiSeq 2500 (2x100 bp) or NovaSeq (2x150 bp). Under the source paper's analysis protocol: Reads were demultiplexed and collapsed into UMI consensus sequences with MIGEC, and V(D)J alignment was performed with MiXCR. Using edgeR on replicate PBMC samples, clonotypes were called vaccine-responding if FDR was below 0.01 and the log2 fold change was above 5 up to day 15. CD4 or CD8 identity was assigned to each bulk clonotype according to whether the clonotype was present at higher abundance in the sequenced CD4 repertoire or the sequenced CD8 repertoire. Using fastp trimming at Q25 and MiXCR clonotype assembly, TCRdb reanalyzed the public sequencing data and kept in-frame beta chains. Each entry is one CDR3 protein sequence, shown with its most common DNA and genes. The V and J calls and clone size come from TCRdb's table, not from the authors' own analysis. The sample has 300,000 to 400,000 distinct CDR3 sequences on record, under 7.5% of them singletons. The ten largest make up 15% of the sample.

What the work shows at the level of the full study, not this receptor alone: After the booster, most of the clones that had expanded following primary vaccination were detected again (just under 97% of CD4 and 80% to 90% of CD8), which suggests that memory was broadly maintained. Because the study included only a couple of donors, the extent to which the findings can be generalized is limited. A small share of clonotypes was detected in both CD4 and CD8 compartments, with the overlap likely arising from convergent recombination. Because abundant contaminating clonotypes from the bulk population could be contained in FACS-sorted repertoires, computational filtering was required. The secondary T-cell response was found to be weaker but faster than the primary response, with a peak reached on day 5 rather than on day 15.

The germline V gene encodes CDR1 DFQATT and CDR2 SNEGSKA (reference sequence). The CDR3 contains 14 residues, cysteine and phenylalanine counted. The only DNA kept is the CDR3, 42 bases in frame from the first base. The chain is assembled from TRBV20-1 and TRBJ2-3; no D gene is confidently identified. The J call is in doubt because the DNA end fits TRBJ1-5 better. This clonotype was obtained from a man younger than 45 who received the YFV17D yellow fever vaccine. Source: PBMCs, taken 5 days after the yellow fever booster vaccination. The CDR3 amino acid sequence is: CSAINSGSSWGQHF. Read as DNA, the sequence is TGCAGTGCTATAAATAGCGGGAGTTCCTGGGGACAGCATTTT.